A single sample is the source of the 23 T cell receptor beta chains below, sequenced in a study of T cell changes during pregnancy in multiple sclerosis. Assay used: immunoSEQ multiplex PCR; TCRdb lists only in-frame clones, some missing. This table holds fewer than 85,000 clones, roughly 93% found once. The material sequenced was peripheral blood, taken in the third trimester of pregnancy. The receptors stem from a female donor with multiple sclerosis, enrolled in a pregnancy study.

J is TRBJ2-7 and V is TRBV7-8, with a weak D call TRBD2 (6 bases). The CDR3 sequence is 15 residues long. The V end lost 3 bases, the J end lost 3 bases, and 15 bases lay between the germline ends. Germline CDR1 and CDR2: SGHVS and FQNEAQ. CDR3 nucleotide sequence: TGTGCCAGCAGCTTCCGACTAGGGAACTTCTACGAGCAGTACTTC. It specifies CASSFRLGNFYEQYF.

This rearrangement joins TRBV7-9 to TRBJ2-3; the D gene is possibly TRBD2 (6 bases). V gave up 4 bases and J gave up 1 base, with 15 bases separating them. In germline, CDR1 is SEHNR, CDR2 FQNEAQ (reference sequence). The CDR3 runs to 16 residues. DNA for the CDR3: TGTGCCAGCAGCTCGATCCCTAGCGTCGGCACAGATACGCAGTATTTT. It translates to CASSSIPSVGTDTQYF.

The gene calls are TRBV5-1 and TRBJ1-1; TRBD1 agrees at 9 bases. The germline CDR1 and CDR2 sequences are SGHRS and YFSETQ. With V trimmed by 4 bases and J by 4 bases, 5 bases remained unmatched. This CDR3 has 14 residues. CDR3 sequence: CASSPGTGITEAFF. The CDR3 DNA reads as TGCGCCAGCAGCCCAGGGACAGGGATCACTGAAGCTTTCTTT. The entire variable domain, with the rest obtained from reference TRBV5-1 and TRBJ1-1, is as follows: KAGVTQTPRYLIKTRGQQVTLSCSPISGHRSVSWYQQTPGQGLQFLFEYFSETQRNKGNFPGRFSGRQFSNSRSEMNVSTLELGDSALYLCASSPGTGITEAFFGQGTRLTVV.

The rearrangement uses TRBV13 and TRBJ1-5; D unclear. Germline V gene lookup returns CDR1 PRHDT and CDR2 FYEKMQ (reference sequence). The CDR3 length is 14 residues. The V and J ends lost 3 bases and 2 bases respectively, with 8 bases between them. CDR3 sequence (DNA): TGTGCCAGCAGCTTCCGACTTGGCAATCAGCCCCAGCATTTT. It is translated as CASSFRLGNQPQHF.

This rearrangement joins TRBV11-1 to TRBJ1-1; TRBD1 matches 7 bases. Germline V gives CDR1 SGHAT, CDR2 FQDESV (reference sequence). After removal of 5 bases from V and 6 bases from J, the junction contained 6 bases not matched to a gene. This CDR3 spans 13 amino acids. The CDR3 sequence is CASSVTGEAEAFF. The CDR3 region has the DNA TGTGCCAGCAGCGTAACAGGGGAAGCTGAAGCTTTCTTT.

V is TRBV19 and J is TRBJ2-5, with 8 bases identical to TRBD1. CDR1 is LNHDA, CDR2 SQIVND, per germline (reference sequence). J gave up 5 bases and V 5 bases, and 4 bases lay outside the gene matches. The CDR3 consists of 13 residues. CDR3 region: CASSARDRETQYF. DNA for the CDR3: TGTGCCAGTAGTGCCCGGGACAGGGAGACCCAGTACTTC.

The chain links TRBV7-9 to TRBJ2-1; a weak D match, TRBD1 (7 bases). The CDR3 has 15 amino acids. V was cut by 1 base and J by 4 bases, with 11 bases left in between. Germline CDR1 is SEHNR and CDR2 is FQNEAQ (reference sequence). The chain's CDR3 is CASSLGGTVYNEQFF. As DNA, the CDR3 is TGTGCCAGCAGCTTAGGCGGGACAGTATACAATGAGCAGTTCTTC. Together with reference TRBV7-9 and TRBJ2-1, the CDR3 gives the full variable domain: DTGVSQNPRHKITKRGQNVTFRCDPISEHNRLYWYRQTLGQGPEFLTYFQNEAQLEKSRLLSDRFSAERPKGSFSTLEIQRTEQGDSAMYLCASSLGGTVYNEQFFGPGTRLTVL.

The V call is TRBV5-6, the J call TRBJ1-2; TRBD1 is a possible D gene (5 bases). Deletions cut 0 bases from V and 1 base from J, with 7 bases between. The CDR3 covers 14 residues. Germline-derived CDR1 and CDR2 are SGHDT and YYEEEE. The CDR3, as DNA: TGTGCCAGCAGCTTGGGACAGCTTAACTATGGCTACACCTTC. This gives the protein CASSLGQLNYGYTF.

This clone was detected once. The rearrangement joins TRBV5-1 to TRBJ2-5; 8 positions match TRBD1. CDR1 SGHRS and CDR2 YFSETQ come from the germline V gene. The CDR3 length is 15 residues. J was trimmed by 5 bases and V by 4 bases; bases with no gene match: 10. CDR3 coding DNA: TGCGCCAGCAGCCCTGATACAGGGGGTCGGGAGACCCAGTACTTC. Translated: CASSPDTGGRETQYF.

The genes are TRBV30 and TRBJ1-1; TRBD1 agrees at 7 bases. The germline gives CDR1 GTSNPN, CDR2 SVGIG (reference sequence). This CDR3 comprises 16 residues. Germline trimming cut 5 bases from V and 2 bases from J; bases unmatched to any gene: 14. This CDR3 is CAWEVSWGQPNTEAFF. CDR3 coding DNA: TGTGCCTGGGAGGTTTCCTGGGGACAGCCTAACACTGAAGCTTTCTTT.

The V and J genes are TRBV5-4 and TRBJ1-1; 7 nucleotides agree with TRBD1. Germline V gene lookup returns CDR1 SGHNT and CDR2 YYREEE (reference sequence). The junction had 12 bases not matched to a gene; V was cut back by 1 base and J by 6 bases. The CDR3 is 16 amino acids. The CDR3 DNA reads as TGTGCCAGCAGCTTGAACCCCATGACAGGGTCTTCTGAAGCTTTCTTT. This translates into CASSLNPMTGSSEAFF.

The chain is built from TRBV5-8 and TRBJ1-3; tentative D call: TRBD1 (5 bases). This CDR3 is built from 18 residues. Germline V gene sequence: CDR1 SGHTS, CDR2 YDEGEE. V was shortened by 3 bases and J by 0 bases, with 19 bases between the two germline ends. As DNA, the CDR3 is TGTGCCAGCAGCTCGGTACAGGTGCGTATCCTCTCTGGAAACACCATATATTTT. Amino acids: CASSSVQVRILSGNTIYF.

The chain has TRBV2 and TRBJ2-1; no definite D call. CDR3 length: 15 amino acids. Trimming removed 7 bases at V and 7 bases at J, with 20 bases between. CDR1 and CDR2 from the germline V gene are SNHLY and FYNNEI. CDR3 region: CASIFGFLRMNEQFF. The CDR3, as DNA: TGTGCCAGCATATTTGGGTTCCTGCGGATGAATGAGCAGTTCTTC.

The genes are TRBV18 and TRBJ1-6; no reliable D call. The germline gives CDR1 KGHSH, CDR2 LQKENI. The V end lost 2 bases, the J end lost 0 bases, and 26 bases lay between the germline ends. The CDR3 totals 22 residues. Written as DNA, the CDR3 is TGTGCCAGCTCACCAGCCGCGGGCCATCTGGCTGGGATAGACTCCTATAATTCACCCCTCCACTTT. It encodes CASSPAAGHLAGIDSYNSPLHF.

The chain is built from TRBV2 and TRBJ2-7, with 8 bases matching TRBD1. Germline CDR1 is SNHLY and CDR2 is FYNNEI. V lost 7 bases to trimming and J lost 7 bases; unmatched junction nucleotides: 15. The CDR3 runs 15 residues. CDR3 nucleotides: TGTGCCAGCACTCCCGACCAGGGGGCTTCGCGGGAGCAGTACTTC. It yields the protein CASTPDQGASREQYF. The whole variable domain, remainder taken from reference TRBV2 and TRBJ2-7, is EPEVTQTPSHQVTQMGQEVILRCVPISNHLYFYWYRQILGQKVEFLVSFYNNEISEKSEIFDDQFSVERPDGSNFTLKIRSTKLEDSAMYFCASTPDQGASREQYFGPGTRLTVT.

The chain combines TRBV5-4 with TRBJ1-4; 9 nucleotides agree with TRBD1. In germline, CDR1 is SGHNT, CDR2 YYREEE (reference sequence). V gave up 3 bases and J gave up 5 bases; unmatched junction bases: 5. The CDR3 extends over 15 amino acids. CDR3: CASSSDRGSNEKLFF. The CDR3 DNA sequence: TGTGCCAGCAGCTCGGACAGGGGTTCAAATGAAAAACTGTTTTTT.

The chain recombines TRBV12-5 with TRBJ1-2; D is unclear. Trimming left V 7 bases short and J 8 bases short, with 14 bases between. This CDR3 is 12 amino acids long. CDR1 and CDR2 (germline): LGHNT, FRNRAP. The CDR3: CASETDNLGYTF. In nucleotides, the CDR3 is TGTGCTAGTGAAACCGACAATCTCGGCTACACCTTC.

The chain is built from TRBV5-6 and TRBJ2-3, with 7 nucleotides matching TRBD2. The CDR3 runs 14 residues. The ends lost 1 base at V and 6 bases at J; junction bases unmatched: 5. The V gene's germline CDR1 is SGHDT and CDR2 YYEEEE. The CDR3 DNA sequence: TGTGCCAGCAGCTTGAAGGGAGCGGGGGATACGCAGTATTTT. Residues: CASSLKGAGDTQYF.

V usage is TRBV29-1 and J usage is TRBJ1-4; 11 positions match TRBD1. This CDR3 region has 14 residues. Germline V gene sequence: CDR1 SQVTM, CDR2 ANQGSEA. J was trimmed by 7 bases and V by 3 bases; bases with no gene match: 4. The CDR3 reads CSVEKGQGVEKLFF. The CDR3 region has the DNA TGCAGCGTTGAGAAGGGACAGGGGGTTGAAAAACTGTTTTTT. Full variable domain (rest looked up from reference TRBV29-1 and TRBJ1-4): SAVISQKPSRDICQRGTSLTIQCQVDSQVTMMFWYRQQPGQSLTLIATANQGSEATYESGFVIDKFPISRPNLTFSTLTVSNMSPEDSSIYLCSVEKGQGVEKLFFGSGTQLSVL.

The V and J genes are TRBV6-5 and TRBJ2-7, with TRBD1 identical over 10 bases. CDR1 and CDR2 (germline): MNHEY, SVGAGI. The CDR3 runs to 15 residues. After removal of 6 bases from V and 3 bases from J, the junction contained 8 bases not matched to a gene. DNA of the CDR3: TGTGCCAGCAGGACGCGACAGGGGGCTTTCTACGAGCAGTACTTC. It yields the protein CASRTRQGAFYEQYF.

The chain recombines TRBV5-4 with TRBJ1-1, with D possibly TRBD1 on 5 matching bases. Germline CDR1 SGHNT, CDR2 YYREEE (reference sequence). Trimming shortened V by 2 bases and J by 4 bases, and 12 bases separated the two germline ends. CDR3 length equals 14 residues. The CDR3 region is CASSLTREGTEAFF. CDR3 DNA sequence: TGTGCCAGCAGCTTAACCAGGGAGGGCACTGAAGCTTTCTTT.

The chain joins TRBV19 to TRBJ2-3; TRBD1 matches 8 bases. From germline, CDR1 is LNHDA and CDR2 SQIVND (reference sequence). V dropped 6 bases and J dropped 0; count of bases not matched to a gene: 2. The CDR3 sequence is 14 residues long. For the CDR3, the DNA is TGTGCCAGTAGCTGGACAGGGAGCACAGATACGCAGTATTTT. This codes for CASSWTGSTDTQYF.

This chain links TRBV9 with TRBJ1-4; D unclear. This CDR3 spans 15 amino acids. Germline lookup yields CDR1 SGDLS and CDR2 YYNGEE. V lost 0 bases and J 5 bases, leaving 11 bases between the germline ends. CDR3 in DNA: TGTGCCAGCAGCGTAGGTGGAGGACTGAATGAAAAACTGTTTTTT. Encoded protein: CASSVGGGLNEKLFF.